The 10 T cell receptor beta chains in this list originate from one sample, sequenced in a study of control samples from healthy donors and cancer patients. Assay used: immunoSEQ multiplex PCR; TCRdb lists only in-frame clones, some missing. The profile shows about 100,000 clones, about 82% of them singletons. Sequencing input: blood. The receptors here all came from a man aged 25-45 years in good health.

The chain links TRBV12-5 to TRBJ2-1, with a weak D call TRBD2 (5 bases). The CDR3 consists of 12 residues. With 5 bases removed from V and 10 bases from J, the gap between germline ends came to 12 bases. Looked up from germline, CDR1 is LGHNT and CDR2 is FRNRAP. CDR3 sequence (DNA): TGTGCTAGTGGTCCGGACTTTCGGGAGCAGTTCTTC. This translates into CASGPDFREQFF.

DNA for the CDR3: TGTGCCAGCAGCTTGGGGACTAGCGTATTAAAACTGACGCAGTATTTT. It translates to CASSLGTSVLKLTQYF. The chain has TRBV5-8 and TRBJ2-3; 9 positions agree with TRBD2. The V segment lost 0 bases and the J segment 9 bases; nucleotides outside the gene matches: 11. CDR1 and CDR2 (germline): SGHTS, YDEGEE. This CDR3 has 16 amino acids.

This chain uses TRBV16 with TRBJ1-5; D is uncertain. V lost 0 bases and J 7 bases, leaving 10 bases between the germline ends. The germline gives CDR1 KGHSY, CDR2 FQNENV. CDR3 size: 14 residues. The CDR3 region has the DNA TGTGCCAGCAGCCAATCGGTAGGGCGACAGCCCCAGCATTTT. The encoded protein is CASSQSVGRQPQHF.

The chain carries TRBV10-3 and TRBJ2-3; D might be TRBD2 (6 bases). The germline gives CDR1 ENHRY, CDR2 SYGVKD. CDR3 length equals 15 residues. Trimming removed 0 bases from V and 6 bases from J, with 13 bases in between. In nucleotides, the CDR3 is TGTGCCATCAGTGAGTCCTACGGGGGTGGGGATACGCAGTATTTT. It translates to CAISESYGGGDTQYF.

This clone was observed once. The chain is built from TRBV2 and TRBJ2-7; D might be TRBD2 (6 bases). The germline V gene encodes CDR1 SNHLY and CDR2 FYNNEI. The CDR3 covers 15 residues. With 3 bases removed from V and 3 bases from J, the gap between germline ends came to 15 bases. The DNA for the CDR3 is TGTGCCAGCAGTGACTCGGAGGGACCCGTCTACGAGCAGTACTTC. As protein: CASSDSEGPVYEQYF.

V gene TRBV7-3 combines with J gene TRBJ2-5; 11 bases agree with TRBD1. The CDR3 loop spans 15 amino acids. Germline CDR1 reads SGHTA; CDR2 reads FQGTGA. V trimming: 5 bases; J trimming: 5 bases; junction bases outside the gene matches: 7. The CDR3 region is CASSPTGTGGETQYF. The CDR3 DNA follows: TGTGCCAGCAGCCCAACCGGGACAGGGGGGGAGACCCAGTACTTC.

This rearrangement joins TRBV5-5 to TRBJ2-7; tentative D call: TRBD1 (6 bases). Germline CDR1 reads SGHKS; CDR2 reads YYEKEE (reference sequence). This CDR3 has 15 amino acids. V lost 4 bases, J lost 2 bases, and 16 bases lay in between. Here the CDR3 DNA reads TGTGCCAGCAGCCACAGACAGGACTCCACCTACGAGCAGTACTTC. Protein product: CASSHRQDSTYEQYF.

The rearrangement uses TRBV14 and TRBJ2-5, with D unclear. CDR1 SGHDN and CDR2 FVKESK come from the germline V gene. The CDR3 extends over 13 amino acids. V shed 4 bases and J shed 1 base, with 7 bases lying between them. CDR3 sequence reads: CASSLQRQETQYF. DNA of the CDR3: TGTGCCAGCAGCCTACAGCGCCAAGAGACCCAGTACTTC.

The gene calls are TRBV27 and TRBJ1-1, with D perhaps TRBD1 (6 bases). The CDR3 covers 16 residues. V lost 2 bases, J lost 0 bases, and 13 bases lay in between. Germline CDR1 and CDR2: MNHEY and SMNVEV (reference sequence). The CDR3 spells CASSLGQKPLNTEAFF. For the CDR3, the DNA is TGTGCCAGCAGTTTAGGACAGAAGCCCTTGAACACTGAAGCTTTCTTT.

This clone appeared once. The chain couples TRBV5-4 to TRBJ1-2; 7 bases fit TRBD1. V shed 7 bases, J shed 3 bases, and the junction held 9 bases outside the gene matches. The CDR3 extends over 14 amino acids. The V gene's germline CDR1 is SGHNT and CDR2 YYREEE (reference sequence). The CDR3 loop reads CASGFTGDYYGYTF. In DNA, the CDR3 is TGTGCCAGCGGTTTCACAGGGGATTACTATGGCTACACCTTC. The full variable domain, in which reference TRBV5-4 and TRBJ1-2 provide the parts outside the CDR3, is ETGVTQSPTHLIKTRGQQVTLRCSSQSGHNTVSWYQQALGQGPQFIFQYYREEENGRGNFPPRFSGLQFPNYSSELNVNALELDDSALYLCASGFTGDYYGYTFGSGTRLTVV.